This is a list of T cell receptor beta chains from one sample in a study of T-cell memory formation after mild COVID-19. TCRdb reanalysed the 5' RACE reads using MiXCR and keeps one entry per CDR3 protein. The repertoire holds 450,000 to 650,000 distinct CDR3 sequences, with 15% to 20% as singletons. The specimen sequenced was PBMCs or a T cell subset sorted from them (not recorded which). These receptors came from an adult woman who had mild COVID-19 (a few samples of this study predate the infection). Cell type and time point are not known. The conserved cysteine and the conserved F or W are not part of the CDR3 here. The D gene is left open where the match is weak.

v_gene	d_gene	CDR3aa
TRBV24-1	TRBD1	ATSDRTGLSGANVLT
TRBV10-2	TRBD1	ASSDAQGAYEQY
TRBV30	-	AWNNRVDKNIQY
TRBV3-1	-	ASRARNRVRETQY
TRBV20-1	TRBD2	SAVAGSYNEQF
TRBV6-5	TRBD2	ASSLAGGIPWELF
TRBV30	-	AWSRGSQF
TRBV6-5	-	ASRRGTRNEQF
TRBV4-1	-	ASSQGPKNTEAF
TRBV11-2	TRBD1	ASSPPGQGFLRY
TRBV12-3/TRBV12-4	-	ASSFHRVNTEAF
TRBV9	TRBD2	ASSPASGTSYEQY
TRBV5-5	TRBD1	ASIAYGTAPKQY
TRBV29-1	-	SVEWPSNTQY
TRBV27	TRBD2	ASRTGLWEGNEQF
TRBV20-1	-	SARDHQGANQPQH
TRBV7-3	TRBD1	ATGQGFTGELF
TRBV7-2	-	ASSFLGVSSYEQY
TRBV12-3/TRBV12-4	TRBD1	ASSVDRGDTQY
TRBV7-2	-	ASSLATPQPQH
TRBV3-1	TRBD2	ASSGTSGGPDTDTQY
TRBV5-6	-	ASSFDRVIENYEQY
TRBV5-5	-	ASRSRANTEAF
TRBV20-1	TRBD2	SASRSTSASLTDTQY
TRBV9	-	ASSPRGDSLGGETQY
TRBV11-1	-	ASSLAPQQSSYNSPLH
TRBV7-9	-	ASSFGDLRGSYNEQF